This entry is about one T cell receptor beta chain. No antigen is known for it. Libraries were prepared by immunoSEQ multiplex PCR; TCRdb keeps only in-frame clonotypes and omits some of them. This repertoire shows about 55,000 clones, 89% found once; its top ten account for around 2%. The record originates from a study of T cell responses to AZD1222 COVID-19 vaccine. Study outcomes and limitations: Regions 160-218 and 743-854 dominated among vaccine-associated CD4 TCRs spanning spike. Reportedly, nearly half of unique spike TCRs recognized epitopes outside B.1.351/B.1.1.7 mutations. Clonal diversity was possibly underestimated, and the donors were mostly white British, with more females. Spike-specific TCR breadth and depth both grew after two AZD1222 doses.

This specimen was peripheral blood, taken on day 0 of AZD1222 vaccination. This clonotype originated in an adult in good health.

The CDR3 DNA is TGTGCCAGCTCCCGAGCGGGAAGGGGCTACGAGCAGTACTTC. It encodes CASSRAGRGYEQYF. The chain recombines TRBV2 with TRBJ2-7; 7 nucleotides line up with TRBD2. The CDR3 covers 14 residues. With V trimmed by 8 bases and J by 3 bases, 10 bases remained unmatched. Germline lookup yields CDR1 SNHLY and CDR2 FYNNEI.